The 24 T cell receptor beta chains below were found in one sample sequenced in a study of shared clonotypes between healthy human individuals. Data came from immunoSEQ multiplex PCR; TCRdb stores just in-frame clones and leaves some out. The table records 1 million to 1.2 million clones, 60% to 85% of them present only once. The specimen was memory CD4+ T cells from PBMCs. The sample's subset: CD45RA-negative fraction. Source of these receptors: a man younger than 35 in good health. Some clones in this sample may be carry-over from other donors' samples.

Points on this clone: In the same sample, other DNA sequences code for this CDR3. The chain employs TRBV11-2 and TRBJ2-7; TRBD2 matches at 7 bases. Trimming took 5 bases from V and 2 from J; bases not matched to a gene: 9. The CDR3 runs 15 residues. Per germline, CDR1 SGHAT and CDR2 FQNNGV. CDR3 DNA sequence: TGTGCCAGCAGCCCCCGGGCGGGAGTGACCTACGAGCAGTACTTC. Translated: CASSPRAGVTYEQYF. Drawing the rest from reference TRBV11-2 and TRBJ2-7, the complete variable domain is EAGVAQSPRYKIIEKRQSVAFWCNPISGHATLYWYQQILGQGPKLLIQFQNNGVVDDSQLPKDRFSAERLKGVDSTLKIQPAKLEDSAVYLCASSPRAGVTYEQYFGPGTRLTVT.

The chain carries TRBV5-1 and TRBJ2-3, with D perhaps TRBD1 or TRBD2 (5 bases each). This CDR3 spans 13 amino acids. V gave up 3 bases and J gave up 0 bases, with 5 bases separating them. The germline V gene has CDR1 SGHRS and CDR2 YFSETQ. The CDR3 DNA is TGCGCCAGCAGCTGGGGGAGCACAGATACGCAGTATTTT. Its translation is CASSWGSTDTQYF. Using reference TRBV5-1 and TRBJ2-3 for the parts outside the CDR3, the full variable domain is KAGVTQTPRYLIKTRGQQVTLSCSPISGHRSVSWYQQTPGQGLQFLFEYFSETQRNKGNFPGRFSGRQFSNSRSEMNVSTLELGDSALYLCASSWGSTDTQYFGPGTRLTVL.

This rearrangement joins TRBV18 to TRBJ1-4; no clear D. Trimming cost V 3 bases and J 5 bases, with 10 bases left between them. Germline CDR1 and CDR2: KGHSH and LQKENI. The CDR3 spans 14 residues. Here the CDR3 DNA reads TGTGCCAGCTCACCGGGCGATACCAATGAAAAACTGTTTTTT. Translating it yields CASSPGDTNEKLFF.

The chain combines TRBV5-6 with TRBJ1-5; D unresolved. V was trimmed by 1 base and J by 9 bases, leaving 8 bases between them. This CDR3 region has 12 residues. Germline V gives CDR1 SGHDT, CDR2 YYEEEE. The CDR3 region has the DNA TGTGCCAGCAGCTTGTACGGCGGGCCCCAGCATTTT. This translates into CASSLYGGPQHF. Combining the CDR3 with reference TRBV5-6 and TRBJ1-5 gives the whole variable domain DAGVTQSPTHLIKTRGQQVTLRCSPKSGHDTVSWYQQALGQGPQFIFQYYEEEERQRGNFPDRFSGHQFPNYSSELNVNALLLGDSALYLCASSLYGGPQHFGDGTRLSIL.

The J gene is TRBJ1-4, the V gene TRBV5-1, with D uncertain. Between the trimmed V and J ends, which lost 0 bases and 6 bases, there was a span of 9 bases. The germline gives CDR1 SGHRS, CDR2 YFSETQ. There are 14 residues in the CDR3. CDR3 nucleotide sequence: TGCGCCAGCAGCTTGGCGGGAGTGGATGAAAAACTGTTTTTT. Its protein is CASSLAGVDEKLFF.

For the CDR3, the DNA is TGCAGCGCTGGTCGAGGACAGACCTACGAGCAGTACTTC. This gives the protein CSAGRGQTYEQYF. This chain connects TRBV29-1 to TRBJ2-7; possibly TRBD1 for D (6 bases). CDR3 length: 13 residues. V dropped 7 bases and J dropped 2 bases, with 15 bases sitting between them. Germline V gives CDR1 SQVTM, CDR2 ANQGSEA.

The chain combines TRBV10-3 with TRBJ2-7; D is perhaps TRBD2 (6 bases). CDR1 ENHRY and CDR2 SYGVKD come from the germline V gene. The CDR3 spans 14 residues. Deletions cut 2 bases from V and 0 bases from J, with 8 bases between. The CDR3 protein is CAISEAGISYEQYF. CDR3 in DNA: TGTGCCATCAGTGAGGCGGGGATCTCCTACGAGCAGTACTTC.

The chain employs TRBV7-9 and TRBJ1-5; no reliable D call. The V end lost 4 bases, the J end lost 10 bases, and 17 bases lay between the germline ends. Germline assignment: CDR1 SEHNR and CDR2 FQNEAQ (reference sequence). The CDR3 is made up of 14 amino acids. The CDR3 region has the DNA TGTGCCAGCAGCTCAAATGACGGATCACAACCCCAGCATTTT. This gives the protein CASSSNDGSQPQHF.

For this clone: It may be a read error: a sequence one base away is much more abundant. CDR3 sequence reads: CASKPGLAGETQYF. Here the CDR3 DNA reads TGTGCCAGCAAACCGGGACTAGCGGGAGAGACCCAGTACTTC. The chain links TRBV28 to TRBJ2-5, with TRBD2 matching over 12 bases. The junction had 4 bases not matched to a gene; V was cut back by 7 bases and J by 4 bases. CDR3 length: 14 residues. CDR1 is MDHEN and CDR2 is SYDVKM in the germline V gene. The complete variable domain, with remaining parts taken from reference TRBV28 and TRBJ2-5, reads DVKVTQSSRYLVKRTGEKVFLECVQDMDHENMFWYRQDPGLGLRLIYFSYDVKMKEKGDIPEGYSVSREKKERFSLILESASTNQTSMYLCASKPGLAGETQYFGPGTRLLVL.

There are a few counts of this clone. V gene TRBV7-2 combines with J gene TRBJ2-7; TRBD1 matches at 8 bases. The CDR3 runs to 14 residues. Germline trimming cut 1 base from V and 5 bases from J; bases unmatched to any gene: 4. Per the germline V gene, CDR1 is SGHTA and CDR2 is FQGNSA. As DNA, the CDR3 is TGTGCCAGCAGCTTAGGGGACAGGTCCAACGAGCAGTACTTC. Translation: CASSLGDRSNEQYF. The whole variable domain, filled in from reference TRBV7-2 and TRBJ2-7, reads GAGVSQSPSNKVTEKGKDVELRCDPISGHTALYWYRQSLGQGLEFLIYFQGNSAPDKSGLPSDRFSAERTGGSVSTLTIQRTQQEDSAVYLCASSLGDRSNEQYFGPGTRLTVT.

This chain links TRBV7-8 with TRBJ1-2; D is undetermined. The V gene's germline CDR1 is SGHVS and CDR2 FQNEAQ. CDR3 length equals 13 residues. Trimming removed 5 bases from V and 1 base from J, with 8 bases in between. CDR3 sequence (DNA): TGTGCCAGCAGCGCCGGGAATAACTATGGCTACACCTTC. This encodes CASSAGNNYGYTF.

The chain couples TRBV6-5 to TRBJ2-5; unclear D gene. The CDR3 is made up of 13 amino acids. V was pared by 6 bases and J by 5 bases, with 13 bases between. Looked up from germline, CDR1 is MNHEY and CDR2 is SVGAGI. CDR3 DNA sequence: TGTGCCAGCAGCCCACCCGCCAGGGAGACCCAGTACTTC. Its protein product is CASSPPARETQYF.

This clone appeared a few times. The chain carries TRBV7-3 and TRBJ2-3; 14 bases match TRBD2. V lost 5 bases, J lost 4 bases, and 5 bases stayed unmatched. The CDR3 totals 16 residues. Per germline, CDR1 SGHTA and CDR2 FQGTGA. The CDR3 bases are TGTGCCAGCAGCACGGGACTAGCGGGAGAACCAGATACGCAGTATTTT. It encodes CASSTGLAGEPDTQYF.

This chain links TRBV9 with TRBJ2-7, with 7 bases matching TRBD2. The J segment lost 6 bases and the V segment lost 4 bases, leaving 7 bases of the junction unmatched. Germline V lookup: CDR1 SGDLS, CDR2 YYNGEE. CDR3 size: 13 residues. The CDR3 DNA reads TGTGCCAGCAGCCCGACTAGCAGAGGCGAGCAGTACTTC. This gives the protein CASSPTSRGEQYF.

Regarding this clone: This may be a read error, as it is one base from a much larger clone. The V and J genes are TRBV7-8 and TRBJ2-6, with D perhaps being TRBD1 or TRBD2 (5 bases each). The ends were cut back, 1 base at V and 2 bases at J, with 6 bases in the middle. CDR3 length: 15 amino acids. From germline, CDR1 is SGHVS and CDR2 FQNEAQ. The CDR3 DNA reads TGTGCCAGCAGCTTAGGGGGGACTGGGGCCAACGTCCTGACTTTC. Translation: CASSLGGTGANVLTF.

This clone was picked up one time. This rearrangement joins TRBV7-2 to TRBJ1-5; unclear D gene. The V end lost 5 bases, the J end lost 0 bases, and 14 bases lay between the germline ends. This CDR3 comprises 16 residues. The germline V gene encodes CDR1 SGHTA and CDR2 FQGNSA. CDR3 region: CASSLSSVSSNQPQHF. CDR3 in DNA: TGTGCCAGCAGCCTAAGTTCGGTTTCTAGCAATCAGCCCCAGCATTTT. The entire variable domain, with the rest obtained from reference TRBV7-2 and TRBJ1-5, is as follows: GAGVSQSPSNKVTEKGKDVELRCDPISGHTALYWYRQSLGQGLEFLIYFQGNSAPDKSGLPSDRFSAERTGGSVSTLTIQRTQQEDSAVYLCASSLSSVSSNQPQHFGDGTRLSIL.

The chain is built from TRBV29-1 and TRBJ1-3, with D possibly matching TRBD1 (6 bases). Trimming cost V 2 bases and J 7 bases, with 12 bases left between them. This CDR3 contains 13 residues. Germline CDR1 reads SQVTM; CDR2 reads ANQGSEA. DNA for the CDR3: TGCAGCGTTGAATTGGGGGGCCCTAACACCATATATTTT. It codes for CSVELGGPNTIYF.

The gene calls are TRBV7-2 and TRBJ2-5; no clear D gene. The CDR3 runs 14 residues. Trimming cost V 5 bases and J 5 bases, with 15 bases left between them. From germline, CDR1 is SGHTA and CDR2 FQGNSA. CDR3 bases: TGTGCCAGCAGCCGGTTTGAGTCCCTGGAGACCCAGTACTTC. This translates into CASSRFESLETQYF.

The table lists this clone with a count of one. This chain's CDR3 is CASSQGLADTYEQYF. The CDR3 region has the DNA TGCGCCAGCAGCCAGGGACTAGCGGACACCTACGAGCAGTACTTC. The V gene is TRBV4-3, the J gene TRBJ2-7; 11 bases are shared with TRBD2. This CDR3 contains 15 residues. Germline CDR1 and CDR2: LGHNA and YSLEER. Trimming took 3 bases from V and 2 from J; bases not matched to a gene: 3.

The J gene is TRBJ2-7, the V gene TRBV27; TRBD2 matches 15 bases. The CDR3 runs 17 residues. The germline CDR1 and CDR2 sequences are MNHEY and SMNVEV (reference sequence). Trimming removed 4 bases from V and 4 bases from J; junction bases left unmatched: 8. The CDR3 coding sequence is TGTGCCAGCAGTTCCCGACCGGGACTAGCGGGAGGATACGAGCAGTACTTC. Translated: CASSSRPGLAGGYEQYF.

The V and J genes are TRBV5-4 and TRBJ1-2; TRBD1 aligns across 9 bases. V lost 4 bases to trimming and J lost 8 bases; unmatched junction nucleotides: 12. The V gene's germline CDR1 is SGHNT and CDR2 YYREEE (reference sequence). CDR3 length: 15 amino acids. The DNA of the CDR3 is TGTGCCAGCAGCACCGGGACAGGGAGAGTCGGAGGCTACACCTTC. It translates to CASSTGTGRVGGYTF. The full variable domain, with the rest looked up from reference TRBV5-4 and TRBJ1-2, is ETGVTQSPTHLIKTRGQQVTLRCSSQSGHNTVSWYQQALGQGPQFIFQYYREEENGRGNFPPRFSGLQFPNYSSELNVNALELDDSALYLCASSTGTGRVGGYTFGSGTRLTVV.

The gene calls are TRBV5-1 and TRBJ2-7; the match to TRBD1 covers 9 bases. Germline V gene lookup returns CDR1 SGHRS and CDR2 YFSETQ. V lost 2 bases to trimming and J lost 5 bases; unmatched junction nucleotides: 5. The CDR3 spans 14 residues. The CDR3 region has the DNA TGCGCCAGCAGCTTCCGGACAGGGGTAGACGAGCAGTACTTC. Its translation: CASSFRTGVDEQYF.

The J gene is TRBJ2-3, the V gene TRBV2; TRBD1 aligns across 8 bases. CDR3 length equals 14 residues. Germline assignment: CDR1 SNHLY and CDR2 FYNNEI. V shed 5 bases and J 6 bases; nucleotides not matched to a gene: 7. The CDR3 region is CASSRTGSVDTQYF. CDR3 nucleotides: TGTGCCAGCAGTAGGACAGGGTCGGTGGATACGCAGTATTTT.

V gene TRBV6-6 combines with J gene TRBJ1-2, with a weak D call TRBD1 (5 bases). Germline V CDR1 and CDR2: MNHNY, SVGAGI (reference sequence). With 5 bases removed from V and 8 bases from J, the gap between germline ends came to 24 bases. The CDR3 is made up of 16 amino acids. The CDR3 region is CASSPPVKGMPYGYTF. CDR3 nucleotides: TGTGCCAGCAGTCCCCCCGTGAAGGGGATGCCTTACGGCTACACCTTC.